One and the same sample provided the 18 T cell receptor beta chains below, sequenced in a study of T cell repertoires in cytomegalovirus infection. Via MiXCR, TCRdb re-called the reads, giving one row per CDR3 protein. The repertoire has about 570,000 distinct CDR3 sequences, under 45% of them found once; the top ten carry more than 40%. No antigen is known for these receptors. The source material was cultured PBMCs, sampled from culture after CMV antigen stimulation. Receptor source: a human donor in good health (CMV status not recorded). Some clones in this sample may be carry-over from other donors' samples.

This clonotype was detected only a few times. J is TRBJ2-5 and V is TRBV5-1, with no clear D. V was cut by 6 bases and J by 2 bases, with 5 bases left in between. Germline CDR1 is SGHRS and CDR2 is YFSETQ. CDR3 length: 11 amino acids. CDR3 amino acids: CASKSQETQYF. In nucleotides, the CDR3 is TGCGCCAGCAAGTCACAAGAGACCCAGTACTTC.

This clonotype was detected ten times or more. The chain recombines TRBV7-2 with TRBJ2-7; D possibly corresponds to TRBD2 (5 bases). Trimming removed 4 bases from V and 3 bases from J, with 19 bases in between. The germline gives CDR1 SGHTA, CDR2 FQGNSA. This CDR3 region has 16 residues. CDR3 amino acids: CASSSSSSASFYEQYF. DNA of the CDR3: TGTGCCAGCAGCTCCTCGTCCAGTGCTAGCTTCTACGAGCAGTACTTC.

The chain links TRBV28 to TRBJ1-1; D may be TRBD1 (5 bases). The CDR3 extends over 12 amino acids. CDR1 and CDR2 (germline): MDHEN, SYDVKM. Trimming removed 11 bases from V and 10 bases from J, with 20 bases in between. The CDR3 sequence is CAHSRFPGRAFF. The CDR3 DNA is TGTGCCCACTCGCGGTTTCCGGGACGAGCTTTCTTT. The full variable domain, with the rest looked up from reference TRBV28 and TRBJ1-1, is DVKVTQSSRYLVKRTGEKVFLECVQDMDHENMFWYRQDPGLGLRLIYFSYDVKMKEKGDIPEGYSVSREKKERFSLILESASTNQTSMYLCAHSRFPGRAFFGQGTRLTVV.

This rearrangement joins TRBV7-8 to TRBJ1-5; 9 bases are shared with TRBD1. Per germline, CDR1 SGHVS and CDR2 FQNEAQ. V lost 2 bases to trimming and J lost 5 bases; unmatched junction nucleotides: 4. CDR3 size: 15 residues. CDR3 loop: CASSLNRGHDQPQHF. The DNA of the CDR3 is TGTGCCAGCAGCTTAAACAGGGGGCACGATCAGCCCCAGCATTTT.

The V call is TRBV12-3 or TRBV12-4, the J call TRBJ2-1, with 8 bases fitting TRBD2. The V gene end was trimmed by 8 bases and the J gene end by 5 bases; junction bases not matched to a gene: 8. The CDR3 sequence is 14 residues long. DNA for the CDR3: TGTGCCAGCCTGTGGCGGGGGGCAGACAATGAGCAGTTCTTC. Encoded protein: CASLWRGADNEQFF.

The chain links TRBV12-3 or TRBV12-4 to TRBJ2-7; 10 nucleotides line up with TRBD1. With V trimmed by 0 bases and J by 0 bases, 5 bases remained unmatched. CDR3 length: 17 residues. The CDR3 region has the DNA TGTGCCAGCAGTTTAGCGCAGGGACAGGGGTCCTCCTACGAGCAGTACTTC. It specifies CASSLAQGQGSSYEQYF.

V usage is TRBV7-2 and J usage is TRBJ2-2, with D unclear. Trimming took off 4 bases at V and 3 bases at J, with 12 bases between the two ends. The CDR3 is 15 residues long. From germline, CDR1 is SGHTA and CDR2 FQGNSA. This chain's CDR3 is CASSSIVSDTGELFF. In nucleotides, the CDR3 is TGTGCCAGCAGCTCTATCGTCAGCGACACCGGGGAGCTGTTTTTT.

This chain joins TRBV11-2 and TRBJ2-5; no definite D call. The CDR3 is 15 residues long. The germline gives CDR1 SGHAT, CDR2 FQNNGV. Trimming shortened V by 1 base and J by 5 bases, and 14 bases separated the two germline ends. CDR3 nucleotides: TGTGCCAGCAGCTTAGCTGAGGCTAGAGTGGAGACCCAGTACTTC. Translated: CASSLAEARVETQYF.

J is TRBJ1-6 and V is TRBV2; TRBD1 matches at 7 bases. Per the germline V gene, CDR1 is SNHLY and CDR2 is FYNNEI. The V and J ends lost 11 bases and 3 bases, in that order; junction bases with no gene match: 4. This CDR3 region has 13 residues. In nucleotides, the CDR3 is TGTGCCGGCCGGGACAGCTATAATTCACCCCTCCACTTT. Protein product: CAGRDSYNSPLHF.

In this sample, this clonotype turned up many times. The CDR3 spells CASTTLERGGLSTDTQYF. The CDR3, as DNA: TGTGCCAGCACCACCCTCGAACGGGGAGGACTGAGCACAGATACGCAGTATTTT. V is TRBV7-2 and J is TRBJ2-3; D might be TRBD2 (6 bases). The CDR3 covers 18 residues. In germline, CDR1 is SGHTA, CDR2 FQGNSA. V lost 7 bases to trimming and J lost 0 bases, with 23 bases between them.

This clonotype was found a few times. This CDR3 reads CASSAGGPGELFF. The CDR3, as DNA: TGTGCCAGCAGCGCCGGGGGGCCCGGGGAGCTGTTTTTT. This chain uses TRBV7-8 with TRBJ2-2; TRBD2 is a possible D gene (7 bases). Germline V gene data show CDR1 as SGHVS and CDR2 as FQNEAQ. This CDR3 has 13 residues. Trimming removed 5 bases from V and 6 bases from J, with 10 bases in between.

This clonotype was picked up a small number of times. The chain employs TRBV12-3 or TRBV12-4 and TRBJ2-1; no firm D call. V was trimmed by 2 bases and J by 5 bases, leaving 13 bases between them. This CDR3 has 15 amino acids. The CDR3 DNA sequence: TGTGCCAGCAGTTTACGGACCCCACTAAACAATGAGCAGTTCTTC. Its protein is CASSLRTPLNNEQFF.

A few counts support this clonotype. The rearrangement links TRBV24-1 to TRBJ2-7; 14 bases line up with TRBD2. The CDR3 contains 20 residues. Germline V gene lookup returns CDR1 KGHDR and CDR2 SFDVKD. Losses at the gene ends were 12 bases for V and 5 bases for J; bases not matched to a gene: 26. CDR3 residues: CAAPPGQENRGLAGVDEQYF. CDR3 nucleotide sequence: TGTGCCGCCCCGCCGGGACAGGAAAATAGGGGACTAGCGGGAGTCGACGAGCAGTACTTC.

This clonotype was detected once. The CDR3 nucleotides are TGTGCCAGCAGCCAGCGCCCTGACGGCTCCTACAATGAGCAGTTCTTC. Its protein product is CASSQRPDGSYNEQFF. The chain recombines TRBV11-2 with TRBJ2-1; D not certain. This CDR3 is built from 16 residues. CDR1 is SGHAT, CDR2 FQNNGV, per germline. V was pared by 5 bases and J by 0 bases, with 14 bases between. The full variable domain, rest sourced from reference TRBV11-2 and TRBJ2-1, is EAGVAQSPRYKIIEKRQSVAFWCNPISGHATLYWYQQILGQGPKLLIQFQNNGVVDDSQLPKDRFSAERLKGVDSTLKIQPAKLEDSAVYLCASSQRPDGSYNEQFFGPGTRLTVL.

This clonotype was observed a few times. The CDR3 is CASSERVAGDTGELFF. CDR3 coding DNA: TGTGCCAGCAGTGAACGGGTAGCGGGAGATACCGGGGAGCTGTTTTTT. The chain carries TRBV2 and TRBJ2-2; 9 nucleotides line up with TRBD2. V shed 2 bases, J shed 5 bases, and the junction held 6 bases outside the gene matches. The CDR3 is 16 residues long. CDR1 is SNHLY and CDR2 is FYNNEI in the germline V gene.

The rearrangement links TRBV28 to TRBJ2-5; 10 positions match TRBD2. Germline assignment: CDR1 MDHEN and CDR2 SYDVKM. The V and J ends lost 4 bases and 5 bases, in that order; junction bases with no gene match: 4. The CDR3 sequence is 14 residues long. CDR3 nucleotides: TGTGCCAGCAGTTCTCTAGCGGGGGACGAGACCCAGTACTTC. Protein sequence: CASSSLAGDETQYF.

The chain has TRBV19 and TRBJ1-5; tentatively, D is TRBD1 (5 bases). The CDR3 loop spans 14 amino acids. Trimming cost V 1 base and J 3 bases, with 7 bases left between them. Germline CDR1 reads LNHDA; CDR2 reads SQIVND (reference sequence). The CDR3 region is CASSIGGDNQPQHF. For the CDR3, the DNA is TGTGCCAGTAGTATAGGAGGGGACAATCAGCCCCAGCATTTT.

This clonotype has only a few counts. The chain carries TRBV7-2 and TRBJ1-1, with a tentative D call TRBD1 (5 bases). Trimming stripped 4 bases from V and 7 bases from J, with 16 bases between. CDR1 is SGHTA, CDR2 FQGNSA, per germline. The CDR3 is made up of 14 amino acids. CDR3 amino acids: CASSSDGRGGEAFF. For the CDR3, the DNA is TGTGCCAGCAGCTCCGACGGGCGGGGCGGTGAAGCTTTCTTT.